The present entry profiles one T cell receptor beta chain with its context. This sample is part of a study of glioma-infiltrating T cells. Amplification of TCR alpha and beta CDR3 regions from RNA used iRepertoire nested multiplex PCR. Tissue mRNA or PBMC total RNA, roughly 85-450 ng, went into one-step reverse transcription and amplification. TCRdb passed the multiplex PCR reads through MiXCR, listing each CDR3 protein once. The sample carries approximately 110,000 distinct CDR3 sequences, approximately 25% recorded once. Germline CDR1 GTSNPN, CDR2 SVGIG (reference sequence). Losses at the gene ends were 1 base for V and 4 bases for J; bases not matched to a gene: 3. The CDR3 totals 14 residues.

Sequenced: glioma tissue, nonneoplastic brain tissue, or PBMCs (not recorded which). The sequence derives from a human donor with low-grade glioma or glioblastoma, undergoing nonglioma brain surgery, or in good health (not recorded which). The chain recombines TRBV30 with TRBJ2-5; 10 positions match TRBD1. The CDR3 spells CAWSATGGIETQYF. Written as DNA, the CDR3 is TGTGCCTGGAGTGCGACAGGGGGCATAGAGACCCAGTACTTC.